Following are 15 T cell receptor beta chains from one sample sequenced in a study of blood T cell repertoires in COVID-19. Only in-frame clones appear in the TCRdb table, and some are missing; sequencing was by immunoSEQ multiplex PCR. The sample holds 150,000 to 200,000 clones, about nine tenths seen once. Sequenced material: PBMCs or T cells enriched from blood (not recorded which). The receptors shown here come from a woman between 18 and 29 years old who had recovered from COVID-19.

This clone was counted a single time. Other nucleotide sequences in the sample specify the same CDR3. The rearrangement joins TRBV30 to TRBJ2-7, with a weak D call TRBD1 (6 bases). Germline loops: CDR1 GTSNPN, CDR2 SVGIG (reference sequence). V was clipped by 0 bases and J by 4 bases, with 10 bases between them. This CDR3 has 13 amino acids. This CDR3 reads CAWSVGRGYEQYF. The CDR3 region has the DNA TGTGCCTGGAGTGTCGGCAGGGGATACGAGCAGTACTTC.

The J gene is TRBJ2-1, the V gene TRBV28, with D maybe TRBD2 (6 bases). The ends were cut back, 2 bases at V and 7 bases at J, with 15 bases in the middle. The CDR3 has 15 amino acids. CDR1 is MDHEN, CDR2 SYDVKM, per germline. The CDR3 loop reads CASSLGLARGNEQFF. The DNA of the CDR3 is TGTGCCAGCAGTTTAGGCCTAGCGCGGGGAAATGAGCAGTTCTTC.

The chain couples TRBV5-1 to TRBJ1-5; D is perhaps TRBD1 (6 bases). The CDR3 spans 13 residues. From germline, CDR1 is SGHRS and CDR2 YFSETQ. V was pared by 0 bases and J by 7 bases, with 8 bases between. Here the CDR3 DNA reads TGCGCCAGCAGCTTGGATGGGGGCCAGCCCCAGCATTTT. Translation: CASSLDGGQPQHF.

This clone was seen a few times. This chain connects TRBV28 to TRBJ2-7; D gene uncertain. Germline loops: CDR1 MDHEN, CDR2 SYDVKM. The CDR3 is 14 amino acids. The germline V and J ends were trimmed by 6 bases and 3 bases, with 15 bases remaining between them. CDR3 region: CASRPQSPFYEQYF. The CDR3 bases are TGTGCCAGCAGACCACAGTCTCCCTTCTACGAGCAGTACTTC.

This chain joins TRBV7-3 and TRBJ2-3, with D possibly matching TRBD1 (6 bases). Germline V CDR1 and CDR2: SGHTA, FQGTGA. This CDR3 contains 15 residues. Between the trimmed V and J ends, which lost 5 bases and 1 base, there was a span of 13 bases. The CDR3 region has the DNA TGTGCCAGCAGCCTCAGTGGGGGCCGCACAGATACGCAGTATTTT. It yields the protein CASSLSGGRTDTQYF. The whole variable domain, remainder taken from reference TRBV7-3 and TRBJ2-3, is GAGVSQTPSNKVTEKGKYVELRCDPISGHTALYWYRQSLGQGPEFLIYFQGTGAADDSGLPNDRFFAVRPEGSVSTLKIQRTERGDSAVYLCASSLSGGRTDTQYFGPGTRLTVL.

This clone was seen only once. This sequence joins TRBV28 and TRBJ2-7, with 8 bases fitting TRBD1. This CDR3 contains 15 residues. V shed 7 bases and J 0 bases; nucleotides not matched to a gene: 8. CDR1 and CDR2 (germline): MDHEN, SYDVKM. The CDR3 reads CASTQDRGISYEQYF. The CDR3, as DNA: TGTGCCAGCACTCAAGACAGGGGTATCTCCTACGAGCAGTACTTC.

This chain joins TRBV5-1 and TRBJ1-1; unclear D gene. Germline V gene data show CDR1 as SGHRS and CDR2 as YFSETQ. The CDR3 length is 12 residues. Trimming stripped 7 bases from V and 5 bases from J, with 12 bases between. The CDR3 DNA reads as TGCGCCAGCGGTGTCGCCGGGACTGAAGCTTTCTTT. Residues: CASGVAGTEAFF.

The CDR3 is CAGQGTPRYTF. The CDR3 DNA reads TGTGCCGGCCAGGGTACCCCCCGCTACACCTTC. The V and J genes are TRBV30 and TRBJ1-2, with D perhaps TRBD1 (5 bases). Deletions cut 8 bases from V and 9 bases from J, with 16 bases between. Germline assignment: CDR1 GTSNPN and CDR2 SVGIG (reference sequence). The CDR3 sequence is 11 residues long. Full variable domain (rest looked up from reference TRBV30 and TRBJ1-2): SQTIHQWPATLVQPVGSPLSLECTVEGTSNPNLYWYRQAAGRGLQLLFYSVGIGQISSEVPQNLSASRPQDRQFILSSKKLLLSDSGFYLCAGQGTPRYTFGSGTRLTVV.

The rearrangement links TRBV28 to TRBJ1-3; maybe TRBD1 (5 bases). Germline CDR1 is MDHEN and CDR2 is SYDVKM. The V end lost 6 bases, the J end lost 3 bases, and 12 bases lay between the germline ends. The CDR3 has 14 amino acids. The CDR3 sequence is CASSPPGVGNTIYF. DNA for the CDR3: TGTGCCAGCAGCCCCCCGGGGGTTGGAAACACCATATATTTT.

The chain joins TRBV5-1 to TRBJ2-1; 10 bases agree with TRBD1. With 3 bases clipped from V and 8 bases from J, the junction kept 8 bases outside the gene matches. This CDR3 is built from 15 residues. The V gene's germline CDR1 is SGHRS and CDR2 YFSETQ. CDR3 residues: CASSSDRGFLDEQFF. The DNA of the CDR3 is TGCGCCAGCAGCTCGGACAGGGGGTTTCTGGATGAGCAGTTCTTC.

This clone was detected a few times. The rearrangement uses TRBV21-1 and TRBJ1-5. TRBV21-1 represents a pseudogene. The CDR3 is made up of 16 amino acids. As DNA, the CDR3 is TGTGCCAGCAGCAAAGGTCCGGCACCCGGGGATCGGCCCCAGCATTTT. It specifies CASSKGPAPGDRPQHF.

This chain connects TRBV5-1 to TRBJ2-7; D might be TRBD1 (5 bases). CDR3 size: 13 residues. Trimming removed 0 bases at V and 6 bases at J, with 10 bases between. Germline CDR1 and CDR2: SGHRS and YFSETQ. CDR3 coding DNA: TGCGCCAGCAGCTTGGAAGGGGTCCCCGAGCAGTACTTC. Translation gives CASSLEGVPEQYF.

J is TRBJ1-5 and V is TRBV6-5; tentative D call: TRBD1 (5 bases). The germline CDR1 and CDR2 sequences are MNHEY and SVGAGI. Trimming shortened V by 4 bases and J by 2 bases, and 12 bases separated the two germline ends. The CDR3 has 15 residues. The CDR3 spells CASSSREPRNQPQHF. In DNA, the CDR3 is TGTGCCAGCAGTTCCAGGGAACCCCGCAATCAGCCCCAGCATTTT.

This clone is a singleton in its sample. The chain recombines TRBV18 with TRBJ1-1; 11 bases fit TRBD1. Losses at the gene ends were 3 bases for V and 7 bases for J; bases not matched to a gene: 10. Looked up from germline, CDR1 is KGHSH and CDR2 is LQKENI. CDR3 length equals 16 residues. CDR3 residues: CASSPAGQGALSEAFF. CDR3 in DNA: TGTGCCAGCTCACCCGCCGGACAGGGGGCTCTTAGTGAAGCTTTCTTT.

The chain links TRBV4-2 to TRBJ2-1; the match to TRBD1 covers 12 bases. Germline V gene data show CDR1 as LGHNA and CDR2 as YNFKEQ. CDR3 length equals 14 residues. Trimming cost V 7 bases and J 7 bases; bases outside gene matches: 5. DNA of the CDR3: TGTGCCAGCAACCGGGACAGGGGGCCTAATGAGCAGTTCTTC. It yields the protein CASNRDRGPNEQFF.